The subject of this entry is one TCR beta chain. The data were obtained in a study of T cell responses to AZD1222 COVID-19 vaccine. Assay: immunoSEQ multiplex PCR; the TCRdb copy retains only in-frame clones and omits some. The sample has roughly 28,000 clones, around 90% seen once; the top ten hold about 1.2%. This CDR3 is built from 15 residues. From germline, CDR1 is SGHVS and CDR2 FQNEAQ. The V and J ends lost 3 bases and 5 bases, in that order; junction bases with no gene match: 4. The sample here was peripheral blood, taken on day 0 of AZD1222 vaccination. The V and J genes are TRBV7-8 and TRBJ2-2; 9 nucleotides align to TRBD1. This clonotype originated in an adult in good health. In DNA form, the CDR3 reads TGTGCCAGCAGCTTCGGGACAGGGAGGACCGGGGAGCTGTTTTTT. Its protein is CASSFGTGRTGELFF.